Below, one TCR beta chain is given with its context. The data were taken from a study of cytomegalovirus exposure and HLA in healthy donors. PCR was performed using 60 Vbeta and 13 Jbeta primers. TCRdb's copy holds only in-frame clones and misses some; the assay was immunoSEQ multiplex PCR. Of around 160,000 clones in the sample, roughly 72% were seen once. Germline CDR1 and CDR2: SGDLS and YYNGEE. Unmatched junction bases numbered 12, after V lost 0 bases and J lost 0 bases. The CDR3 sequence is 21 residues long. The donors, nominally healthy at sampling, likely had unrecorded immune exposures. The sequenced sample consisted of PBMCs. The chain is built from TRBV9 and TRBJ2-1; 13 bases are a match to TRBD2. The receptor was isolated from a woman between 40 and 55 years old in good health and CMV-seronegative. For the CDR3, the DNA is TGTGCCAGCAGCGTAGCTTTCCGGACTAGCGGGAGTTCACTCTCCTACAATGAGCAGTTCTTC. Translated, it gives CASSVAFRTSGSSLSYNEQFF.